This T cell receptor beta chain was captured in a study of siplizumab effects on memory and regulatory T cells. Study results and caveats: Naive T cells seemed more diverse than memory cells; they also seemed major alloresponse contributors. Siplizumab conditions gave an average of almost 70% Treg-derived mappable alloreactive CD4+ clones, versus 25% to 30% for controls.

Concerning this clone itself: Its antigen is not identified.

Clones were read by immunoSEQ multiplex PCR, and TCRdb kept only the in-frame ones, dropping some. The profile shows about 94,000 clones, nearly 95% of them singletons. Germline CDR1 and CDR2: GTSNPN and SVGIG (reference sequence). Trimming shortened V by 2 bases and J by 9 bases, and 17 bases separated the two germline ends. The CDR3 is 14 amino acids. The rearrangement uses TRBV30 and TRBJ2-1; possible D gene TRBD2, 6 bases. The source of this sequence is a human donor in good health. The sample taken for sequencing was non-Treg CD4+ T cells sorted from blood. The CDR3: CAWSLTGLLGEQFF. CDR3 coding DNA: TGTGCCTGGAGTTTAACGGGACTCCTAGGTGAGCAGTTCTTC.